Listed below are T cell receptor beta chains from one sample, sequenced in a study of cytomegalovirus exposure and HLA in healthy donors. Method: immunoSEQ multiplex PCR; TCRdb's copy keeps in-frame clones and lacks some. Altogether more than 300,000 clones are present, more than 80% being singletons, with the ten largest covering around 0.84%. The sample comprised PBMCs. The receptors come from a woman aged 18-29 years in good health and CMV-seronegative. CDR3s include the opening cysteine and the closing phenylalanine or tryptophan. The order of the fields is D gene, J gene, clone size, V gene, CDR3 protein, CDR3 DNA. The D gene is left open where the match is weak. Size values are once, few and many counts, or a class for expanded clones, and some rows have none.

>.|TRBJ1-3|.|TRBV7-2
CASSYRDPGNTIYF
TGTGCCAGCAGCTACAGGGATCCTGGAAACACCATATATTTT
>TRBD1|TRBJ2-3|.|TRBV18
CASSVGQGKGDTQYF
TGTGCCAGCTCAGTGGGACAGGGGAAGGGAGATACGCAGTATTTT
>.|TRBJ1-2|.|TRBV6-5
CASSYSGGGSYGYTF
TGTGCCAGCAGTTACTCTGGGGGCGGGAGCTATGGCTACACCTTC
>.|TRBJ2-2|.|TRBV7-3
CASSPMGQNTGELFF
TGTGCCAGCAGCCCCATGGGACAGAACACCGGGGAGCTGTTTTTT
>TRBD2|TRBJ2-3|once|TRBV5-1
CASSGGLAGASTDTQYF
TGCGCCAGCAGCGGCGGACTAGCGGGAGCCAGCACAGATACGCAGTATTTT
>.|TRBJ1-2|.|TRBV6-5
CASSSAFGRGYGYTF
TGTGCCAGCAGTTCCGCATTCGGCAGGGGCTATGGCTACACCTTC
>TRBD1|TRBJ1-1|.|TRBV20-1
CSASRDSGAFF
TGCAGTGCTAGCCGGGACAGTGGAGCTTTCTTT
>.|TRBJ2-7|.|TRBV19
CASSIEQFGEQYF
TGTGCCAGTAGTATCGAACAGTTCGGCGAGCAGTACTTC
>.|TRBJ2-2|.|TRBV2
CASTAGVAGELFF
TGTGCCAGCACGGCAGGGGTAGCCGGGGAGCTGTTTTTT
>TRBD2|TRBJ2-7|.|TRBV7-2
CASSLLTGTSREQYF
TGTGCCAGCAGCTTATTAACCGGGACTAGTAGGGAGCAGTACTTC
>.|TRBJ2-1|.|TRBV19
CATNERVYNEQFF
TGTGCCACCAACGAGAGGGTTTACAATGAGCAGTTCTTC
>TRBD2|TRBJ2-2|.|TRBV10-3
CAISESLTSGRYTGELFF
TGTGCCATCAGTGAGTCTCTAACTAGCGGGAGATACACCGGGGAGCTGTTTTTT
>.|TRBJ2-1|.|TRBV7-9
CASSPRGSVYNEQFF
TGTGCCAGCAGCCCTCGAGGGTCAGTGTACAATGAGCAGTTCTTC
>TRBD1|TRBJ1-2|.|TRBV4-3
CASSQTDRAYGYTF
TGCGCCAGCAGCCAAACCGACAGGGCCTATGGCTACACCTTC
>TRBD2|TRBJ2-2|.|TRBV6-1
CASSAQTSVNTGELFF
TGTGCCAGCAGTGCCCAGACTAGCGTAAACACCGGGGAGCTGTTTTTT
>.|TRBJ1-5|.|TRBV9
CASSATGNGNQPQHF
TGTGCCAGCAGCGCAACAGGGAATGGCAATCAGCCCCAGCATTTT
>TRBD1|TRBJ2-2|.|TRBV4-3
CASSQDGTGGEAGELFF
TGCGCCAGCAGCCAAGACGGGACAGGGGGCGAGGCCGGGGAGCTGTTTTTT
>.|TRBJ2-7|.|TRBV27
CASSLTAGIYEQYF
TGTGCCAGCAGTTTAACGGCGGGAATCTACGAGCAGTACTTC
>.|TRBJ2-1|.|TRBV2
CASTRSFLSSYNEQFF
TGTGCCAGCACCCGAAGTTTCCTGAGCTCCTACAATGAGCAGTTCTTC